The sequence of this T cell receptor beta chain was determined in a study of cytomegalovirus exposure and HLA in healthy donors. Notes on the study in general: Most CMV-associated TCR beta chains appeared HLA-restricted in a later analysis. Prediction of most subjects' HLA-A and HLA-B alleles by TCR beta sequences was reportedly accurate. A later analysis showed that HLA-associated TCR beta chains had undergone more clonal expansion than equally common others.

In the PCR, 60 Vbeta and 13 Jbeta primers were used. Here immunoSEQ multiplex PCR was the method, and the copy in TCRdb shows in-frame clones only, minus some. The repertoire holds more than 100,000 clones, with roughly 79% as singletons. At collection, donors were nominally healthy, but unrecorded immune exposures were probable. This clone was observed a few times. Its antigen remains unknown. V dropped 4 bases and J dropped 4 bases, with 10 bases sitting between them. The CDR3 consists of 13 residues. Germline CDR1 and CDR2: MGHDK and SYGVNS. This rearrangement joins TRBV25-1 to TRBJ1-2; D is possibly TRBD1 (5 bases). Sequences were obtained from PBMCs. The receptor was isolated from a woman aged 40 to 55 in good health and CMV-seronegative. The DNA of the CDR3 is TGTGCCAGCAGTGCGGGGGAGGCCTATGGCTACACCTTC. This encodes CASSAGEAYGYTF.